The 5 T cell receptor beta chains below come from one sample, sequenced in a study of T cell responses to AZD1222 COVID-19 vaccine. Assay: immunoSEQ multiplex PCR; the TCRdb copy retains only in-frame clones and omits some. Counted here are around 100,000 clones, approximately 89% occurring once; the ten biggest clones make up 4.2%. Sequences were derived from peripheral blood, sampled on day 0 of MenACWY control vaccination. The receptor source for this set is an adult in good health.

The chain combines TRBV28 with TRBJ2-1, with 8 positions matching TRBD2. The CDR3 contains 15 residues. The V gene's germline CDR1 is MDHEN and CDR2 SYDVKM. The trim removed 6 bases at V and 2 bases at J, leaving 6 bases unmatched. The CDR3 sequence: CASSRSGGPYNEQFF. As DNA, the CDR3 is TGTGCCAGCAGCCGGAGCGGGGGCCCCTACAATGAGCAGTTCTTC. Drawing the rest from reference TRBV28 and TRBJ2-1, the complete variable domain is DVKVTQSSRYLVKRTGEKVFLECVQDMDHENMFWYRQDPGLGLRLIYFSYDVKMKEKGDIPEGYSVSREKKERFSLILESASTNQTSMYLCASSRSGGPYNEQFFGPGTRLTVL.

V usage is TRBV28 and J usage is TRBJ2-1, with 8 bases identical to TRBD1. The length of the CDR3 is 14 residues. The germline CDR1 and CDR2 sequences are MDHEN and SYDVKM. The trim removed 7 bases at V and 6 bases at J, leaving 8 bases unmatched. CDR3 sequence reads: CASKPDRVRNEQFF. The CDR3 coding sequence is TGTGCCAGCAAACCGGACAGGGTACGCAATGAGCAGTTCTTC.

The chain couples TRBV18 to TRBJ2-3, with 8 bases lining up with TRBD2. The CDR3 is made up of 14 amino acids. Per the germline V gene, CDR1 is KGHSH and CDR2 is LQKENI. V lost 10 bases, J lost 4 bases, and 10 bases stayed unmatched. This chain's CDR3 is CATKREMRPDTQYF. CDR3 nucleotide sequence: TGTGCCACCAAGCGGGAGATGCGCCCAGATACGCAGTATTTT.

The DNA of the CDR3 is TGTGCCAGCAGCCAGGGACTAGCGGACCATGAGCAGTTCTTC. Translating it yields CASSQGLADHEQFF. The chain combines TRBV7-9 with TRBJ2-1, with 11 nucleotides matching TRBD2. Germline V gene data show CDR1 as SEHNR and CDR2 as FQNEAQ (reference sequence). V was clipped by 5 bases and J by 8 bases; unmatched bases: 5. This CDR3 region has 14 residues.

CDR3 DNA: TGTGCCAGCAGCATAGCGGTAGACAATGAGCAGTTCTTC. Its protein is CASSIAVDNEQFF. The V and J genes are TRBV7-3 and TRBJ2-1, with D perhaps matching TRBD2 (6 bases). V was trimmed by 5 bases and J by 5 bases, leaving 10 bases between them. This CDR3 contains 13 residues. The V gene's germline CDR1 is SGHTA and CDR2 FQGTGA.